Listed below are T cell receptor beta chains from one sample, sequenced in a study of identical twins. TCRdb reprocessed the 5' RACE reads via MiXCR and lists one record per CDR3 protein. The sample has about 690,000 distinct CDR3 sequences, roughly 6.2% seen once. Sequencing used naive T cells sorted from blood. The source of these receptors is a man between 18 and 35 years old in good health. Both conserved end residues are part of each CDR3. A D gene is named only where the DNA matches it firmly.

CDR3 protein: CASSYSTSGSYSDTGELFF; V gene: TRBV6-5; D gene: TRBD2; J gene: TRBJ2-2
CDR3 protein: CAWKLTGTAEAFF; V gene: TRBV30; D gene: TRBD1; J gene: TRBJ1-1
CDR3 protein: CASSFVQVVGETQYF; V gene: TRBV12-3/TRBV12-4; D gene: .; J gene: TRBJ2-5
CDR3 protein: CASSVAGQGGTEAFF; V gene: TRBV9; D gene: TRBD1; J gene: TRBJ1-1
CDR3 protein: CASRDGPKNQPQHF; V gene: TRBV2; D gene: .; J gene: TRBJ1-5
CDR3 protein: CSARNRSFYSNQPQHF; V gene: TRBV20-1; D gene: .; J gene: TRBJ1-5
CDR3 protein: CASSMGLVSYNEQFF; V gene: TRBV6-4; D gene: TRBD2; J gene: TRBJ2-1
CDR3 protein: CASSEFPGAEAFF; V gene: TRBV10-1; D gene: .; J gene: TRBJ1-1
CDR3 protein: CASSRLGGTRNTEAFF; V gene: TRBV7-9; D gene: .; J gene: TRBJ1-1
CDR3 protein: CATSRDQFTTQNTEAFF; V gene: TRBV15; D gene: .; J gene: TRBJ1-1
CDR3 protein: CASSWRDSPETQYF; V gene: TRBV11-3; D gene: .; J gene: TRBJ2-5
CDR3 protein: CASGQLVAKNIQYF; V gene: TRBV12-3/TRBV12-4; D gene: .; J gene: TRBJ2-4
CDR3 protein: CAISEGQGYSPLHF; V gene: TRBV10-3; D gene: TRBD1; J gene: TRBJ1-6
CDR3 protein: CASQAGQGGNQPQHF; V gene: TRBV12-3/TRBV12-4; D gene: TRBD1; J gene: TRBJ1-5
CDR3 protein: CASSPLGGNTEAFF; V gene: TRBV9; D gene: .; J gene: TRBJ1-1
CDR3 protein: CSVEDGPTSGSNEQFF; V gene: TRBV29-1; D gene: TRBD2; J gene: TRBJ2-1
CDR3 protein: CASSEDGTQYF; V gene: TRBV25-1; D gene: .; J gene: TRBJ2-3
CDR3 protein: CASTPLRNQETQYF; V gene: TRBV6-2/TRBV6-3; D gene: .; J gene: TRBJ2-5
CDR3 protein: CASSFTGGRAEAFF; V gene: TRBV5-1; D gene: .; J gene: TRBJ1-1
CDR3 protein: CSARVGFREQFF; V gene: TRBV20-1; D gene: .; J gene: TRBJ2-1
CDR3 protein: CASSFSGNNEQFF; V gene: TRBV7-6; D gene: .; J gene: TRBJ2-1
CDR3 protein: CSVEGHLGHSTDTQYF; V gene: TRBV29-1; D gene: .; J gene: TRBJ2-3
CDR3 protein: CASSSLRNTQYF; V gene: TRBV6-5; D gene: .; J gene: TRBJ2-3
CDR3 protein: CASNPSGEEGYTF; V gene: TRBV5-1; D gene: .; J gene: TRBJ1-2
CDR3 protein: CASSLAGQRNVLTF; V gene: TRBV5-6; D gene: .; J gene: TRBJ2-6
CDR3 protein: CASSQDISHTPTGELFF; V gene: TRBV4-3; D gene: .; J gene: TRBJ2-2
CDR3 protein: CASREVAGANVLTF; V gene: TRBV12-3/TRBV12-4; D gene: .; J gene: TRBJ2-6
CDR3 protein: CASTQSRPSGANVLTF; V gene: TRBV5-1; D gene: .; J gene: TRBJ2-6
CDR3 protein: CSATSGGGETQYF; V gene: TRBV20-1; D gene: TRBD1; J gene: TRBJ2-5
CDR3 protein: CASSLEDRPSTDTQYF; V gene: TRBV7-9; D gene: TRBD1; J gene: TRBJ2-3
CDR3 protein: CASEAGDKTDTQYF; V gene: TRBV7-3; D gene: TRBD2; J gene: TRBJ2-3
CDR3 protein: CATMGQGYTEAFF; V gene: TRBV10-3; D gene: TRBD1; J gene: TRBJ1-1
CDR3 protein: CASSTGARNEKLFF; V gene: TRBV6-1; D gene: TRBD1; J gene: TRBJ1-4
CDR3 protein: CASSLDAGAFF; V gene: TRBV11-2; D gene: .; J gene: TRBJ1-1
CDR3 protein: CASQSERVDEQFF; V gene: TRBV5-1; D gene: .; J gene: TRBJ2-1
CDR3 protein: CSARDPGDEQFF; V gene: TRBV20-1; D gene: .; J gene: TRBJ2-1
CDR3 protein: CASSLYDEQFF; V gene: TRBV7-9; D gene: .; J gene: TRBJ2-1
CDR3 protein: CASSLLPDSSEAFF; V gene: TRBV5-1; D gene: .; J gene: TRBJ1-1
CDR3 protein: CASSSGLAGLEQFF; V gene: TRBV7-9; D gene: TRBD2; J gene: TRBJ2-1
CDR3 protein: CASSLRVTGGNTEAFF; V gene: TRBV27; D gene: TRBD1; J gene: TRBJ1-1